The source of this T cell receptor (beta chain) is a study of regulatory T cells in long-lasting Graves disease. For the study at large: Positivity for TSH receptor antibodies plus over 5 years of antithyroid drugs meant persistent Graves' disease.

As to time point: persistent/refractory GD, antithyroid drugs over 5 years with positive TRAb. The TCR library was prepared using RNA isolated from PBMCs. The peripheral blood volume drawn was around 10 milliliters, and it was collected into EDTA tubes. With respect to this clonotype: Its antigen is unknown.

According to the study, TCR beta libraries were built with iRepertoire HTBI primers and CDR3-region Arm-PCR. MiXCR was run by TCRdb on the multiplex PCR reads, yielding one entry per CDR3 protein. The table records about half a million distinct CDR3 sequences, 20% to 25% of them present only once. Regarding the study as a whole: More public clonotypes were shared by persistent patients (under 3,000) than by new patients (around 990).

The origin of this receptor is a female donor with Graves disease. The starting material was peripheral blood mononuclear cells (PBMCs), obtained when the disease was refractory, from a patient treated with antithyroid drugs.

CDR3 sequence (DNA): TGTGCCATCAGTGAGGGGCAGGGAGCAGCAGGAAACACCATATATTTT. Residues: CAISEGQGAAGNTIYF. The chain links TRBV10-3 to TRBJ1-3; maybe TRBD1 (5 bases). The CDR3 runs to 16 residues. V dropped 2 bases and J dropped 4 bases, with 15 bases sitting between them. Germline V CDR1 and CDR2: ENHRY, SYGVKD.